This T cell receptor beta chain came from a study of cytomegalovirus exposure and HLA in healthy donors. Study-level findings and limits: As a later analysis showed, a missense DCLRE1C variant was linked to trimming of TCR beta V- and J-genes.

With 60 Vbeta and 13 Jbeta primers, the PCR was carried out. TCRdb's copy holds only in-frame clones and misses some; the assay was immunoSEQ multiplex PCR. The data hold about 120,000 clones, with over 60% observed a single time. A note on this clone: No antigen is known for it.

Donors sampled were nominally healthy, though unrecorded immune exposures were likely. This receptor was identified in a man aged 18-30 years in good health and CMV-seropositive. The sequenced sample was PBMCs.

The CDR3 is CASSGSWDRRSSYEQYF. In DNA, the CDR3 is TGTGCCAGCAGTGGCTCCTGGGACAGACGAAGCTCCTACGAGCAGTACTTC. This chain connects TRBV25-1 to TRBJ2-7; 7 bases are a match to TRBD1. V trimming: 4 bases; J trimming: 0 bases; junction bases outside the gene matches: 12. The germline V gene has CDR1 MGHDK and CDR2 SYGVNS. The CDR3 spans 17 residues.